This TCR beta chain came from a study of regulatory T cells in long-lasting Graves disease. Study context: The term persistent Graves' disease signified upward of 5 years on antithyroid drugs with positive TSH receptor antibodies.

This clonotype has at least ten counts. The CDR3 sequence is 14 residues long. The germline V and J ends were trimmed by 4 bases and 5 bases, with 16 bases remaining between them. Germline assignment: CDR1 SGHRS and CDR2 YFSETQ. For TCR beta, libraries came from iRepertoire HTBI primers and Arm-PCR of CDR3 regions. TCRdb independently ran MiXCR on the multiplex PCR reads; one entry per CDR3 protein. Of more than 300,000 distinct CDR3 sequences listed, about 20% are singletons. Time point denoted: persistent/refractory GD, antithyroid drugs over 5 years with positive TRAb. Preparation of the TCR library used RNA extracted from PBMCs.

The sample consisted of peripheral blood mononuclear cells (PBMCs), taken when the disease was refractory, from a patient treated with antithyroid drugs. This TCR was sampled from a female donor with Graves disease. V gene TRBV5-1 combines with J gene TRBJ2-7; a possible D gene is TRBD2 (6 bases). The CDR3 region is CASSQRQGGDEQYF. The CDR3 DNA is TGCGCCAGCAGCCAACGGCAGGGAGGCGACGAGCAGTACTTC.